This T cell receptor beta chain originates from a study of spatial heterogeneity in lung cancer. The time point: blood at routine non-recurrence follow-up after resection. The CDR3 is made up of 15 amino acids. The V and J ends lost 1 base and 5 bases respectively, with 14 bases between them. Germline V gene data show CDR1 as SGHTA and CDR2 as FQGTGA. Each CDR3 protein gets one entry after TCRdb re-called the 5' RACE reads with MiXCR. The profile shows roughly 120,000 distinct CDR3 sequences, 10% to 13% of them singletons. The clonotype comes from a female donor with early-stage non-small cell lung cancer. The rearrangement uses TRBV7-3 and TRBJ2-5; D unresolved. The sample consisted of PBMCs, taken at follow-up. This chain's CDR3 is CASSLMLTIKETQYF. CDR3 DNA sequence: TGTGCCAGCAGCTTAATGCTGACGATTAAGGAGACCCAGTACTTC.